This T cell receptor beta chain was profiled in a study of cytomegalovirus exposure and HLA in healthy donors (TCRdb year 2017). Study-level background: According to an earlier analysis of several hundred of the donors, about 179 million T cells yielded roughly 100 million unique TCR beta sequences and roughly 280 Gb of sequence data. In the later analysis, no new phenotypic data were used to find candidate immune exposures; instead, reliance was placed on TCR beta sequences and their occurrence across donors. A later genetic analysis used genome-wide SNP genotypes for about 55% of the 666 donors, treating that subset as a discovery cohort. The number of donors typed differed by locus, with about 629-630 for A, B, C, DRB1 and DQB1, more than 500 for DQA1, 606 for DPA1, and under 490 for DPB1. Around 320 gigabases of sequencing data and approximately 85 million unique TCR sequences were included in an early release covering 500 to 750 HLA-typed donors. Using immunosequencing, the study profiled T cell repertoires from 500 to 800 subjects and related those repertoires to cytomegalovirus serostatus. Roughly 5 DR-DQ haplotypes were handled as single units for association and clustering, since linkage in the cohort was strong. In a later analysis, previously published TCR beta repertoires from 500 to 750 donors were re-analyzed and high-resolution HLA genotyping was added so that TCR occurrence patterns could be studied. The study combined high-throughput TCR immunosequencing, statistical association of individual TCRs with disease status, and machine learning to predict cytomegalovirus infection status. Alongside the repertoire data, information on donor age, sex, ethnicity and CMV serostatus was compiled. In addition to the first cohort of approximately 650 subjects, a separate validation cohort of approximately 110 different subjects was used. In an earlier analysis of several hundred of the donors, high-throughput TCR beta sequencing was used to judge whether each TCR beta V gene segment behaved as functional or pseudogenic. The study aimed to test whether signatures of past pathogen exposure could be identified by cataloging public T cell receptors. Among the roughly 400 genotyped donors, 75% to 90% belonged to the genetic ancestry cluster associated with self-reported Caucasian donors. All discovery cohort repertoires had been generated using a single sequencing platform. HLA typing included class I and class II loci at four-digit resolution. Among about 410 genotyped donors of the cohort, an average of roughly 230,000 unique TCR beta nucleotide sequences was sequenced per donor, of which 15% to 20% were non-productive. What the work shows at the level of the full study, not this receptor alone: Because the 87-base-pair reads could not distinguish some IMGT-functional V segments, including TRBV6-2 and TRBV6-3, those segments were excluded. According to a later genetic analysis, donors in an Asian-associated ancestry cluster had fewer N-insertions in productive TCRs than the approximately 700-donor mean. Compared with equally common non-associated chains, HLA-associated TCR beta chains in a later analysis were more clonally expanded and had lower generation probabilities. Strong co-occurrence of HLA alleles, especially DR and DQ, made assigning TCR associations to individual alleles difficult. In a later analysis, most CMV-associated TCR beta chains were found to appear HLA-restricted, with HLA associations seemingly driven largely by CMV exposure. In both the original and validation cohorts, the classifier was reported to diagnose cytomegalovirus status with high specificity and sensitivity. A cluster of highly shared sequence variants was judged likely to represent a technical artifact of the sequencing pipeline. Because some donors lacked HLA typing at each locus, the association tests relied only on the typed subset. An earlier analysis of approximately 570 of the donors showed that most TCR beta V segments appeared in productive rearrangements either about 90% or about 30% of the time, which broadly matched IMGT annotations. For the cohort, immune exposure information was limited to CMV serostatus. The authors suggested that the approach could potentially be extended to other disease states and immunological phenotypes. Sequencing depth was assumed to be roughly uniform across donors in the presence/absence analyses, though that assumption may not hold. Over 15 rarely observed V segments, including chromosome 9 orphons, were excluded from the earlier analysis of about 610 of the donors because counts were too low. In a later analysis, 15,000 to 20,000 TCR beta sequences were associated with specific HLA alleles at a false discovery rate of 0.05. Most TCR sequences were observed very rarely across donors, whereas some public TCRs were present in many individuals. A further reported finding was that TCR beta sequences accurately predicted the HLA-A and HLA-B alleles for most subjects in the first cohort. According to a later analysis, parvovirus B19, influenza, CMV and Epstein-Barr virus appeared linked to several top co-occurrence clusters. In vitro tests confirmed that a few of the cytomegalovirus-associated TCR beta chains recognize cytomegalovirus antigens. In a later analysis, the rate of TCR association differed among HLA loci, with DRB1 alleles having the most associated TCRs and HLA-C alleles having the fewest. The cohort was sequenced for TCR beta chains only, and without alpha or paired-chain data the features that could be detected were limited. An association between a missense DCLRE1C variant and V-gene and J-gene trimming of TCR beta chains was found in a later genetic analysis and replicated in an independent cohort. Correlated functional status among segregating V segments might be attributable to linkage disequilibrium, but an unknown experimental factor could not be ruled out. The study listed approximately 150 TCR beta chains as associated with cytomegalovirus.

In the germline V gene, CDR1 corresponds to SGHDN and CDR2 to FVKESK. CDR3 length: 20 amino acids, cysteine to phenylalanine. Only the CDR3 DNA stays, 60 bases, in frame from base 1. Trimming accounts for 4 bases at V and 0 bases at J, while the number of junction bases matched to no gene is 13. Libraries came from the immunoSEQ multiplex PCR assay. For the multiplex PCR, a mixture combining 60 forward primers for TCR Vbeta segments and 13 reverse primers for TCR Jbeta segments was used. Amplification of the CDR3 region of rearranged TCR beta genes was performed with a multiplex PCR assay on genomic DNA. The Illumina HiSeq System was used to sequence the amplified TCR beta libraries as 87-base-pair reads. Concerning the study's data processing: In a later analysis, tens of millions of unique TCR beta chains were counted across the roughly 670 repertoires, and roughly 10 million of these chains were shared by at least two donors. Raw reads were error-corrected and collapsed into unique sequences by a nearest-neighbor algorithm in which closely related sequences were merged to remove PCR and sequencing errors. CDR3 sequences were aligned to IMGT reference sequences to assign V, D and J gene segments. For a sequence to be retained, a match of at least six nucleotides was required to both a V gene segment and a J gene segment. A rearrangement counted as productive if the CDR3 had no stop codons and remained in frame with V and J, and every other rearrangement counted as non-productive. Following IMGT convention, CDR3 was defined as the stretch from the second conserved V-encoded cysteine to the conserved J-encoded phenylalanine. The earlier analysis of 500 to 750 of the donors excluded any sequence lacking an unambiguous match to a single V gene segment. An earlier analysis of just under 600 of the donors called V segments functional above 56.7% productive rearrangements and segregating when the between-donor standard deviation exceeded 5%. A statistical classification framework was built for diagnosing cytomegalovirus status from the catalog of TCR beta chain sequences. In a later analysis, V and J genes were assigned by comparing TCR nucleotide sequences against IMGT/GENE-DB human TR gene sequences. A later analysis assigned CDR3 sequences and most-parsimonious VDJ recombination scenarios with the TCRdist pipeline. In a later analysis, each TCR beta chain was defined by its CDR3 amino acid sequence together with its V-gene family, and reads without a unique V-gene family were excluded. A later analysis removed 600 or so highly shared, low-generation-probability nucleotide sequences to deal with suspected cross-contamination and a sequencing artifact. In a later analysis, a clonal expansion index was calculated for each public chain from normalized within-repertoire ranks of inferred template counts. In a later analysis, generation probabilities were computed using a VDJ recombination model fitted to out-of-frame rearrangements, and the results were checked against IGoR. Hypergeometric tests were used in a later analysis to score TCR-TCR, TCR-HLA and TCR-CMV co-occurrence, with a repertoire-size bias correction applied to the TCR pairs. A later analysis estimated false discovery rates by permuting HLA or CMV assignments 20 times. In a later analysis, co-occurring TCRs were grouped using DBSCAN, and TCRdist sequence similarity was added for clustering within HLA-allele-positive subsets. For co-occurrence clustering, repertoires with fewer than 30,000 or more than 120,000 public chains were excluded, along with 4 to 6 repertoires with anomalous nucleotide sharing. In TCRdb, the immuneACCESS table is reduced to in-frame sequences with V and J assigned. These tables do not hold every clone; where another copy was compared, an unresolved V gene accounts for under half, and the others remain unexplained. V and J calls plus clone size are reproduced from that table; the DNA served to infer D and trimming. The sample has approximately 100,000 clones on record, 55% to 65% of them singletons. Approximately 3.9% of the sample belongs to the ten largest clones.

In total, approximately 610 healthy bone marrow donors made up the cohort. At the time of sampling, all cohort members were nominally healthy, though unrecorded immune exposures were likely present. The donor tested CMV seropositive, placing the donor among the roughly 300 seropositive members of the cohort. A peripheral blood sample was collected from each donor, and TCR beta sequencing was performed on peripheral blood mononuclear cells. Genomic DNA was extracted from the blood cell samples with the Qiagen DNeasy Blood Extraction Kit. With respect to this clone: It has no known antigen specificity. Per-base qualities were not stored, and no clone one base away is much larger.

The clonotype originates from a man under 40 in good health and CMV-seropositive. The V and J segments used are TRBV14 and TRBJ1-5; 12 bases in the junction line up with TRBD1. The material sequenced was PBMCs. DNA sequence: TGTGCCAGCAGCCTAATCCCCCGGGACAGGGGGCGATTTAGCAATCAGCCCCAGCATTTT. Its protein is CASSLIPRDRGRFSNQPQHF.